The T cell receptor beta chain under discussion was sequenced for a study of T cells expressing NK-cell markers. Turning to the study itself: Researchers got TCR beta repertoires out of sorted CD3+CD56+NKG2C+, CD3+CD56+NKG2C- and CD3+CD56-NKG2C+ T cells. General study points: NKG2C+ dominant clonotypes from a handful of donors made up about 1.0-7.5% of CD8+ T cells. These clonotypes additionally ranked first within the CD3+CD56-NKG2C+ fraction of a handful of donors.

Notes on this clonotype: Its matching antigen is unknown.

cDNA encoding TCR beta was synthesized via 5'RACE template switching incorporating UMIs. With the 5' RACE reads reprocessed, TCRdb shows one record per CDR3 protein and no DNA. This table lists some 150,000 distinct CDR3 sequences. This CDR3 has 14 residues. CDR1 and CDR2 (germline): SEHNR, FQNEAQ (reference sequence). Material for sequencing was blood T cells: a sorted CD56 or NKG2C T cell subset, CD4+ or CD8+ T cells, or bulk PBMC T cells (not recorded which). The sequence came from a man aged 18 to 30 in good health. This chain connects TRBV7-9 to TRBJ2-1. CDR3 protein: CASSPHSSYNEQFF.